The rows below give T cell receptor beta chains drawn from one sample of a study of blood T cell repertoires in COVID-19. The table came from immunoSEQ multiplex PCR; TCRdb's copy has only in-frame clones and leaves some out. The table lists approximately 280,000 clones, about nine tenths of them singletons. Sequencing was done on a sample of peripheral blood. The receptors come from a woman aged 55-75 years with acute or convalescent COVID-19. Both conserved end residues are part of each CDR3. Each record gives: clone size, J gene, V gene, D gene, CDR3 DNA, CDR3 protein. The D gene is left open where the match is weak. Clone size appears in some rows only: once, few, many, or a class for an expanded clone.

size: -
J: TRBJ2-7
V: TRBV19
D: -
DNA: TGTGCCAGTAGTATAGATCGAACACGCGAGCAGTACTTC
CDR3: CASSIDRTREQYF

size: -
J: TRBJ2-3
V: TRBV7-3
D: -
DNA: TGTGCCAGCAGCCTCGGGGCTAGCGGCACAGATACGCAGTATTTT
CDR3: CASSLGASGTDTQYF

size: -
J: TRBJ2-3
V: TRBV5-6
D: -
DNA: TGTGCCAGCAGCGCCTTAGGGCCAGGGGCGTCAGATACGCAGTATTTT
CDR3: CASSALGPGASDTQYF

size: -
J: TRBJ1-4
V: TRBV19
D: -
DNA: TGTGCCAGTAGTCGCAGGGAAGGGGGATATAATGAAAAACTGTTTTTT
CDR3: CASSRREGGYNEKLFF

size: -
J: TRBJ1-2
V: TRBV12-3/TRBV12-4
D: TRBD1
DNA: TGTGCCAGCAGTTTACAGGGGACAGGTGGCTACACCTTC
CDR3: CASSLQGTGGYTF

size: -
J: TRBJ2-1
V: TRBV30
D: -
DNA: TGTGCCTGGACGAGGGGGGGGGATGAGCAGTTCTTC
CDR3: CAWTRGGDEQFF

size: -
J: TRBJ2-6
V: TRBV5-8
D: TRBD2
DNA: TGTGCCAGCAGCCGCGACAGCGGGGGACTGAGCTCTGGGGCCAACGTCCTGACTTTC
CDR3: CASSRDSGGLSSGANVLTF

size: -
J: TRBJ2-7
V: TRBV5-8
D: TRBD1
DNA: TGTGCCAGCAGCCCCGGGACAGGACTGTACGAGCAGTACTTC
CDR3: CASSPGTGLYEQYF

size: -
J: TRBJ2-3
V: TRBV4-3
D: TRBD2
DNA: TGCGCCAGCAGCCGGGCCGGGACTAGCGCGCTGTCTGGCACAGATACGCAGTATTTT
CDR3: CASSRAGTSALSGTDTQYF

size: -
J: TRBJ1-2
V: TRBV19
D: TRBD1
DNA: TGTGCCAGTACTATACGGGCAGGGGGCGACTATGGCTACACCTTC
CDR3: CASTIRAGGDYGYTF

size: -
J: TRBJ2-2
V: TRBV5-5
D: TRBD1
DNA: TGTGCCAGCAGCAAACAGGGGGCCACCGGGGAGCTGTTTTTT
CDR3: CASSKQGATGELFF

size: -
J: TRBJ2-3
V: TRBV5-1
D: -
DNA: TGCGCCAGCACTACCCAAGATACGCAGTATTTT
CDR3: CASTTQDTQYF

size: -
J: TRBJ2-3
V: TRBV2
D: TRBD2
DNA: TGTGCCAGCAGTGACCGGCGGGAGGTCAGAGATACGCAGTATTTT
CDR3: CASSDRREVRDTQYF

size: -
J: TRBJ1-2
V: TRBV6-2/TRBV6-3
D: -
DNA: TGTGCCAGCAGTTACTCGAGAGGCTATGGCTACACCTTC
CDR3: CASSYSRGYGYTF

size: -
J: TRBJ1-1
V: TRBV27
D: -
DNA: TGTGCCAGCAGTCCAAGGGGTATGAACACTGAAGCTTTCTTT
CDR3: CASSPRGMNTEAFF

size: -
J: TRBJ1-4
V: TRBV15
D: -
DNA: TGTGCCACCAGCAGACAGGGACAATCTGAAAAACTGTTTTTT
CDR3: CATSRQGQSEKLFF

size: -
J: TRBJ2-7
V: TRBV11-1
D: -
DNA: TGTGCCAGCAGCGAGGGATTAGCGACCTACGAGCAGTACTTC
CDR3: CASSEGLATYEQYF

size: once
J: TRBJ1-1
V: TRBV28
D: -
DNA: TGTGCCAGCAGTTTAATAGGCGGGAACACTGAAGCTTTCTTT
CDR3: CASSLIGGNTEAFF

size: once
J: TRBJ2-5
V: TRBV5-4
D: -
DNA: TGTGCCAGCAGCATCGGGGAACAAGAGACCCAGTACTTC
CDR3: CASSIGEQETQYF

size: -
J: TRBJ2-2
V: TRBV11-3
D: -
DNA: TGTGCCAGCAGCTCGGGACTTAACACCGGGGAGCTGTTTTTT
CDR3: CASSSGLNTGELFF

size: -
J: TRBJ2-7
V: TRBV7-8
D: -
DNA: TGTGCCAGCAGGGACAGAACCTACGAGCAGTACTTC
CDR3: CASRDRTYEQYF

size: -
J: TRBJ2-4
V: TRBV19
D: -
DNA: TGTGCCAGTAGCCCCTTACTAGCCAAAAACATTCAGTACTTC
CDR3: CASSPLLAKNIQYF

size: -
J: TRBJ1-1
V: TRBV7-9
D: -
DNA: TGTGCCAGCAGCTTAGGTACCGAGAGGACTGAAGCTTTCTTT
CDR3: CASSLGTERTEAFF

size: -
J: TRBJ1-5
V: TRBV9
D: TRBD1
DNA: TGTGCCAGCAGCGTTGGGACAGCTGGAAATCAGCCCCAGCATTTT
CDR3: CASSVGTAGNQPQHF

size: -
J: TRBJ2-5
V: TRBV28
D: TRBD1
DNA: TGTGCCAGCAGTCCCGAGGGACAGGGCGACAAGACCCAGTACTTC
CDR3: CASSPEGQGDKTQYF

size: -
J: TRBJ1-5
V: TRBV2
D: -
DNA: TGTGCCAGCAGTTATGAGGGATCCCAGCCCCAGCATTTT
CDR3: CASSYEGSQPQHF

size: -
J: TRBJ2-3
V: TRBV5-1
D: -
DNA: TGCGCCAGCAGCTTGGGCCAGACCGGGGGAACGCAGTATTTT
CDR3: CASSLGQTGGTQYF

size: -
J: TRBJ2-1
V: TRBV5-4
D: TRBD1
DNA: TGTGCCAGCAGCTTGGGGGACAGCGGCTCCTACAATGAGCAGTTCTTC
CDR3: CASSLGDSGSYNEQFF

size: once
J: TRBJ1-1
V: TRBV7-7
D: -
DNA: TGTGCCAGCAGCTTAATCAGGGATACGAACACTGAAGCTTTCTTT
CDR3: CASSLIRDTNTEAFF

size: -
J: TRBJ1-1
V: TRBV19
D: TRBD1
DNA: TGTGCCAGTACGACGTTGGGGACAGCCCCTTTGGCGGGATTT
CDR3: CASTTLGTAPLAGF

size: -
J: TRBJ2-7
V: TRBV7-9
D: TRBD2
DNA: TGTGCCAGCAGGTCGACTAGCGGGAGAACGTCGGCCTACGAGCAGTACTTC
CDR3: CASRSTSGRTSAYEQYF

size: -
J: TRBJ1-1
V: TRBV20-1
D: -
DNA: TGCAGCAACGGTGTGAACACTGAAGCTTTCTTT
CDR3: CSNGVNTEAFF

size: many
J: TRBJ2-3
V: TRBV19
D: TRBD2
DNA: TGTGCCAGTAGTGCTCCGGGACTAGCAGGAGATACGCAGTATTTT
CDR3: CASSAPGLAGDTQYF

size: -
J: TRBJ2-7
V: TRBV7-2
D: -
DNA: TGTGCCAGCAGCCCTTCGGGGGACTCTTACGAGCAGTACTTC
CDR3: CASSPSGDSYEQYF

size: -
J: TRBJ2-7
V: TRBV19
D: -
DNA: TGTGCCAGTAGCAGATCCGGGATGCCCTACGAGCAGTACTTC
CDR3: CASSRSGMPYEQYF

size: -
J: TRBJ1-1
V: TRBV2
D: -
DNA: TGTGCCAGCAGTGAGAACCCTCGGGAAGCTTTCTTT
CDR3: CASSENPREAFF

size: -
J: TRBJ1-1
V: TRBV7-2
D: TRBD1
DNA: TGTGCCAGCAGCTTTACAGGGGAACTTGAAGCTTTCTTT
CDR3: CASSFTGELEAFF

size: -
J: TRBJ1-4
V: TRBV29-1
D: TRBD1
DNA: TGCAGCGCTCGACAGGGCAACGTGGAAAAACTGTTTTTT
CDR3: CSARQGNVEKLFF

size: -
J: TRBJ2-1
V: TRBV19
D: TRBD2
DNA: TGTGCCAGTAGTGGCTCGCGACTAGCGGGGGGCAAAGTAAATGAGCAGTTCTTC
CDR3: CASSGSRLAGGKVNEQFF

size: -
J: TRBJ2-7
V: TRBV19
D: TRBD1
DNA: TGTGCCAGTAGTCCGGGACAGGGGATTTACGAGCAGTACTTC
CDR3: CASSPGQGIYEQYF

size: -
J: TRBJ1-3
V: TRBV5-1
D: -
DNA: TGCGCCAGCAGCTTTACCGCCGGGAAAGAAGGAAACACCATATATTTT
CDR3: CASSFTAGKEGNTIYF

size: -
J: TRBJ2-3
V: TRBV23-1
D: TRBD1
DNA: TGCGCCAGCAGTCAATCGGACAGGGGAGAGGGCGATACGCAGTATTTT
CDR3: CASSQSDRGEGDTQYF

size: once
J: TRBJ1-3
V: TRBV5-1
D: TRBD1
DNA: TGCGCCAGCAGCTCGACAGGGAACGGAAACACCATATATTTT
CDR3: CASSSTGNGNTIYF

size: -
J: TRBJ2-7
V: TRBV7-6
D: -
DNA: TGTGCCAGCAGCTTAGATCCGGGAGATGGCTACGAGCAGTACTTC
CDR3: CASSLDPGDGYEQYF

size: -
J: TRBJ1-2
V: TRBV7-8
D: TRBD1
DNA: TGTGCCAGCAGCCCACCACGCGTACCCGGACAGGAAGCGCGTGGCTACACCTTC
CDR3: CASSPPRVPGQEARGYTF

size: -
J: TRBJ2-3
V: TRBV9
D: TRBD2
DNA: TGTGCCAGCAGCCCCTATCCCCGACTAGCGGGGGCGGATACGCAGTATTTT
CDR3: CASSPYPRLAGADTQYF

size: -
J: TRBJ1-2
V: TRBV25-1
D: -
DNA: TGTGCCAGCAGTGAACGTCGGACAGCAAACTATGGCTACACCTTC
CDR3: CASSERRTANYGYTF

size: -
J: TRBJ2-7
V: TRBV7-2
D: TRBD2
DNA: TGTGCCAGCAGCCTACCCTTACTAGCGGGGGCCGCTACAACCTACGAGCAGTACTTC
CDR3: CASSLPLLAGAATTYEQYF

size: once
J: TRBJ1-4
V: TRBV20-1
D: -
DNA: TGCAGTGCCTCCGATGAAAAACTGTTTTTT
CDR3: CSASDEKLFF

size: -
J: TRBJ2-3
V: TRBV24-1
D: TRBD2
DNA: TGTGCCACCAGTGATCTAGCGGGAGGAGCAGATACGCAGTATTTT
CDR3: CATSDLAGGADTQYF

size: -
J: TRBJ2-2
V: TRBV6-4
D: TRBD1
DNA: TGTGCCAGTTCAACAGGGGGCGCTAGGGGCGGGGAGCTGTTTTTT
CDR3: CASSTGGARGGELFF

size: -
J: TRBJ2-7
V: TRBV28
D: -
DNA: TGTGCCAGCAGTTTTTTCGGTCTAGGCTACGAGCAGTACTTC
CDR3: CASSFFGLGYEQYF

size: -
J: TRBJ2-5
V: TRBV4-3
D: TRBD1
DNA: TGCGCCAGCAGCCAAGTTTCGGGGACAGGCCAAGAGACCCAGTACTTC
CDR3: CASSQVSGTGQETQYF

size: -
J: TRBJ2-5
V: TRBV6-2/TRBV6-3
D: -
DNA: TGTGCCAGCAGTTACTCTGGCGGACAAGAGACCCAGTACTTC
CDR3: CASSYSGGQETQYF

size: -
J: TRBJ2-5
V: TRBV24-1
D: TRBD2
DNA: TGTGCCACCAGTGATACCCAACGACTAGCGGGGGGTTGGGAGACCCAGTACTTC
CDR3: CATSDTQRLAGGWETQYF